These T cell receptor beta chains were read from a single sample in a study of vaccination and CD4 T cells after COVID-19. Their recognized antigens are unknown. Using its own MiXCR run on the PCR reads, TCRdb lists one record per CDR3 protein. The sample has around 15,000 distinct CDR3 sequences, approximately 56% seen once. The sequenced sample was CD4+ T cells from blood, cultured in vitro, obtained about 7 months after SARS-CoV-2 vaccination. Receptors originate from a human donor who had recovered from COVID-19. CDR3s include the opening cysteine and the closing phenylalanine or tryptophan. The D gene is left open where the match is weak. Some rows mark clone size as missing; the rest say once, few, many or name a class of expanded clone.

TRBV7-8	-	TRBJ2-5	few	TGTGCCAGCAGTGCCCCGGGGACCCAGTACTTC	CASSAPGTQYF
TRBV5-1	TRBD1	TRBJ2-1	-	TGCGCCAGCAGCTTGGACCACAGGGGCAATGAGCAGTTCTTC	CASSLDHRGNEQFF
TRBV5-8	-	TRBJ2-1	medium-sized	TGTGCCAGCAGCTTGGGTCAAAGCTCCTACAATGAGCAGTTCTTC	CASSLGQSSYNEQFF
TRBV6-1	-	TRBJ1-6	-	TGTGCCAGCAGTCAGGAGCCTGGGGGAAATTCACCCCTCCACTTT	CASSQEPGGNSPLHF
TRBV5-4	TRBD1	TRBJ1-2	-	TGTGCCAGCAGTTCACGGACAGGGTCTAACTATGGCTACACCTTC	CASSSRTGSNYGYTF
TRBV6-4	TRBD1	TRBJ2-5	few	TGTGCCAGCAGTGTCTTAGGGGACAGCAAAAAAGAGACCCAGTACTTC	CASSVLGDSKKETQYF
TRBV7-2	-	TRBJ1-2	-	TGTGCCAGCAGCTTAGAAAGGTCCTACTATGGCTACACCTTC	CASSLERSYYGYTF
TRBV20-1	-	TRBJ1-3	-	TGCAGTGCTTGTACCGCTGGAAACACCATATATTTT	CSACTAGNTIYF
TRBV15	-	TRBJ2-3	-	TGTGCCACCAGCGTCTTAAGAATGCTAAGGGGATATAGCACAGATACGCAGTATTTT	CATSVLRMLRGYSTDTQYF
TRBV27	-	TRBJ1-2	-	TGTGCCAGCAGCTCCGCGGGTGTGTCTAGGTATGGCTACACCTTC	CASSSAGVSRYGYTF
TRBV20-1	TRBD1	TRBJ2-5	-	TGCAGTGCTAGGGACAGGGGAAGGGCAAGGGAGACCCAGTACTTC	CSARDRGRARETQYF
TRBV20-1	TRBD1	TRBJ2-1	-	TGCAGTGCTAGAGATAAGGGACTCGGGACAGGGTTGTACAATGAGCAGTTCTTC	CSARDKGLGTGLYNEQFF
TRBV7-3	-	TRBJ1-1	-	TGTGCCAGCAGCCAGGGGATGAACACTGAAGCTTTCTTT	CASSQGMNTEAFF
TRBV28	-	TRBJ1-5	-	TGTGCCAGCAGTCCACCGACGGACAGCAGCAATCAGCCCCAGCATTTT	CASSPPTDSSNQPQHF